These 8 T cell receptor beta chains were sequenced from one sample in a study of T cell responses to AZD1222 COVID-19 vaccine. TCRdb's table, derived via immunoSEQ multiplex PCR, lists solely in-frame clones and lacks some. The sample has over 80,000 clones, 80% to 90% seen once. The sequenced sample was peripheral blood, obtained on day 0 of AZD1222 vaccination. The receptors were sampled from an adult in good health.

The CDR3 nucleotides are TGTGCCAGCAGTGAGGGGACAGGGGGACGCTTTAGTTCACCCCTCCACTTT. Translation: CASSEGTGGRFSSPLHF. The rearrangement joins TRBV6-1 to TRBJ1-6, with 11 nucleotides matching TRBD1. The CDR3 consists of 17 residues. The V gene's germline CDR1 is MNHNS and CDR2 SASEGT. V shed 3 bases and J 9 bases; nucleotides not matched to a gene: 10.

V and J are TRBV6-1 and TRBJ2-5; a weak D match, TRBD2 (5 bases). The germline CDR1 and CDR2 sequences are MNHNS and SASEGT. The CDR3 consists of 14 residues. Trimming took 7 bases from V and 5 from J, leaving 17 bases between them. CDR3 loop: CASTRLTPGETQYF. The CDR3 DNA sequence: TGTGCCAGCACCCGACTAACCCCGGGGGAGACCCAGTACTTC.

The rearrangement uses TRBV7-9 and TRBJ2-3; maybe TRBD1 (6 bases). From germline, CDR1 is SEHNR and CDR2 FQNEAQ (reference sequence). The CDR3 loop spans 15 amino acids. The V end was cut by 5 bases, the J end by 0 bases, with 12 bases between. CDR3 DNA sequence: TGTGCCAGCAGCCTCCGGACAGCTAGCACAGATACGCAGTATTTT. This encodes CASSLRTASTDTQYF. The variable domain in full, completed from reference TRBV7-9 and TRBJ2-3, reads DTGVSQNPRHKITKRGQNVTFRCDPISEHNRLYWYRQTLGQGPEFLTYFQNEAQLEKSRLLSDRFSAERPKGSFSTLEIQRTEQGDSAMYLCASSLRTASTDTQYFGPGTRLTVL.

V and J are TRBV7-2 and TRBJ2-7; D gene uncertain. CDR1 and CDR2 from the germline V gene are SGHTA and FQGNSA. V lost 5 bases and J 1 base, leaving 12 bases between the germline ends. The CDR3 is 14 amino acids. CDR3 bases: TGTGCCAGCAGCCCCCCTGCCAAATCCTACGAGCAGTACTTC. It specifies CASSPPAKSYEQYF.

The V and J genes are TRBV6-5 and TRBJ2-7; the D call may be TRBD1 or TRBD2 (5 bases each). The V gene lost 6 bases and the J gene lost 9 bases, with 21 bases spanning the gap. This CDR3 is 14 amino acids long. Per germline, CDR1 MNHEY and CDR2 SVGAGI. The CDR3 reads CASRHGPHGTAQYF. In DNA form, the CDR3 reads TGTGCCAGCAGACACGGCCCCCACGGGACGGCGCAGTACTTC.

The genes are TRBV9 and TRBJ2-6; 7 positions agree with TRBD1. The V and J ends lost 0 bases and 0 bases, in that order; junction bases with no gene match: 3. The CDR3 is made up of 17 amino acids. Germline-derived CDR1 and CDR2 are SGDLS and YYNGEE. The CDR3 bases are TGTGCCAGCAGCGTAGGGGGACAGATCTCTGGGGCCAACGTCCTGACTTTC. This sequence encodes CASSVGGQISGANVLTF.

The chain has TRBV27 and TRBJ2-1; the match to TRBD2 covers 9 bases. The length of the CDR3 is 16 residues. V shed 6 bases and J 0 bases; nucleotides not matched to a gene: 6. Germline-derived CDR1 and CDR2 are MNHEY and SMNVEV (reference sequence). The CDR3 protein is CASSLREGPSYNEQFF. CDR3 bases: TGTGCCAGCAGCCTGCGGGAGGGCCCCTCCTACAATGAGCAGTTCTTC.

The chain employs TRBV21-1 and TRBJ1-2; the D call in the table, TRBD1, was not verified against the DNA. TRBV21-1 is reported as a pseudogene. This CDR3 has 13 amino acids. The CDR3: CASSDPGRVGDTF. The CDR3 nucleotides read TGTGCCAGCAGCGACCCAGGGCGCGTTGGGGACACCTTC.